Each of the 22 T cell receptor beta chains below was sequenced from the same sample in a study of T cells in women clearing cervical HPV infection (dated by TCRdb to 2016 to 2019). The library was built by means of the immunoSEQ multiplex PCR assay. The immuneACCESS repertoire file appears here via TCRdb, limited to in-frame rearrangements. These files lack a portion of the clones; in checked studies, under half of the deficit traces to unresolved V genes, and the cause of the others is not known. In this sample's table one finds about 20,000 clones. In total, the top ten clones hold under 8.5% of the sample. Material: blood buffy coat. These receptors all stem from a woman between 18 and 69 years old with a cervical HPV16 infection that either progressed to CIN3+ or cleared (not recorded which).

Turning to this clone: Sequencing ends 3 residues short of the CDR3 end; the germline J gene provides the rest. The V call is TRBV5-1, the J call TRBJ2-3; 7 bases map to TRBD2. Germline lookup yields CDR1 SGHRS and CDR2 YFSETQ. This CDR3 has 14 amino acids. CDR3 loop: CASSPTSAQETQYF. CDR3 bases read: TGCGCCAGCAGCCCTACTAGCGCCCAAGAGACG.

To note about this clone: The CDR3 end is not reached by the read, which stops 3 residues before it; the germline J gene fills it in. The chain combines TRBV30 with TRBJ1-4; D call uncertain. The V end lost 1 base, the J end lost 6 bases, and 6 bases lay between the germline ends. The CDR3 length is 12 residues. Germline V gene lookup returns CDR1 GTSNPN and CDR2 SVGIG (reference sequence). CDR3 DNA, as far as it was read: TGTGCCTGGAGTGGGCAGGATGAAAAA. Its protein is CAWSGQDEK. The entire CDR3 sequence reads CAWSGQDEKLFF.

In regard to this clone: The read falls 3 residues short of the CDR3 end, and the missing part is taken from the germline J gene. This chain joins TRBV2 and TRBJ2-3; weak D call: TRBD2 (7 bases). The length of the CDR3 is 13 residues. The germline V gene encodes CDR1 SNHLY and CDR2 FYNNEI. The DNA read from the CDR3 is TGTGCCAGCAGCGGGGGGCTAGCTGGGACG. Amino acids: CASSGGLAGT. The complete CDR3 protein is CASSGGLAGTQYF.

Details on this clone: Read data end 3 residues before the CDR3 end; the end is taken from the germline J gene. The rearrangement uses TRBV19 and TRBJ1-2; 12 bases align to TRBD1. Per germline, CDR1 LNHDA and CDR2 SQIVND (reference sequence). CDR3 size: 15 residues. This CDR3 is CASSITGTGGNDYTF. The sequenced part of the CDR3 DNA is TGTGCCAGTAGTATTACTGGGACAGGGGGCAACGAC. Supplemented by reference TRBV19 and TRBJ1-2, the full variable domain reads DGGITQSPKYLFRKEGQNVTLSCEQNLNHDAMYWYRQDPGQGLRLIYYSQIVNDFQKGDIAEGYSVSREKKESFPLTVTSAQKNPTAFYLCASSITGTGGNDYTFGSGTRLTVV.

To note about this clone: The CDR3 end lies 3 residues beyond the end of the read and is filled in from the germline J gene. V and J are TRBV7-9 and TRBJ2-5; D is perhaps TRBD1 (6 bases). Germline loops: CDR1 SEHNR, CDR2 FQNEAQ (reference sequence). The CDR3 spans 14 residues. Trimming removed 1 base at V and 5 bases at J, with 11 bases between. CDR3 DNA (partial): TGTGCCAGCAGCTTAGGTACAGGGACGGAGACC. Amino acid sequence: CASSLGTGTET. The complete CDR3 sequence is CASSLGTGTETQYF.

A remark on this clone: The CDR3 extends 3 residues past the end of the read, so its final part is completed from the germline J gene. J is TRBJ1-2 and V is TRBV13; tentative D call: TRBD1 (5 bases). Germline V lookup: CDR1 PRHDT, CDR2 FYEKMQ (reference sequence). This CDR3 region has 13 residues. V gave up 5 bases and J gave up 4 bases, with 11 bases separating them. CDR3 DNA (partial): TGTGCCAGCAGCGAAGGGGCGAGCTATGGC. Protein sequence: CASSEGASYG. The full CDR3 sequence reads CASSEGASYGYTF.

The CDR3 is CATYTPSGSGFTGELFF. Partial CDR3 DNA: TGTGCCACCTACACGCCTAGCGGGAGCGGTTTCACCGGGGAG. The chain combines TRBV19 with TRBJ2-2, with 10 bases aligning to TRBD2. The read comes to an end 3 residues before the CDR3 does, leaving the germline J gene to fill in the end. Germline CDR1 and CDR2: LNHDA and SQIVND (reference sequence). The CDR3 runs 17 residues. V was clipped by 10 bases and J by 4 bases; unmatched bases: 15.

Details on this clone: The read comes to an end 3 residues before the CDR3 does, leaving the germline J gene to fill in the end. The chain has TRBV19 and TRBJ2-4, with 9 bases that match TRBD1. CDR3 length: 15 residues. The V gene's germline CDR1 is LNHDA and CDR2 SQIVND (reference sequence). Partial CDR3 DNA: TGTGCCAGTAGTATCGGGACAGGGTTATATCAGCCT. It is translated as CASSIGTGLYQP. The whole CDR3 protein reads CASSIGTGLYQPQYF.

CDR3 sequence: CASHKGARPNEQFF. The part of the CDR3 DNA that was read is TGTGCCAGCCATAAGGGGGCCAGACCCAATGAG. The rearrangement uses TRBV6-2 or TRBV6-3 and TRBJ2-1, with 7 bases lining up with TRBD1. The missing CDR3 end, 3 residues past where the read stops, is filled in from the germline J gene. From germline, CDR1 is MNHEY and CDR2 SVGEGT. The CDR3 has 14 residues. V lost 8 bases, J lost 6 bases, and 10 bases stayed unmatched.

On this clone: An end of the junction differs from the germline gene, which may be a read error. The read comes to an end 3 residues before the CDR3 does, leaving the germline J gene to fill in the end. The V and J genes are TRBV9 and TRBJ2-3, with 11 bases aligning to TRBD2. CDR1 is SGDLS and CDR2 is YYNGEE in the germline V gene. CDR3 length equals 16 residues. The CDR3 region is CASSGSPTSGTETQYF. The DNA read from the CDR3 is TGTGCCAGCAGCGGATCCCCGACTAGCGGGACAGAGACG.

Comments on this clone: With the read ending 3 residues before the CDR3 end, the germline J gene is used to fill in that end. The V call is TRBV19, the J call TRBJ1-2; tentative D call: TRBD1 (5 bases). The germline CDR1 and CDR2 sequences are LNHDA and SQIVND (reference sequence). The CDR3 is 16 amino acids. CDR3 bases read: TGTGCCAGTAGTCTCCAGACGAGAGGGGCTTGGAATGAC. This encodes CASSLQTRGAWND. The entire CDR3 protein is CASSLQTRGAWNDYTF.

Worth noting for this clone: Coverage ceases 3 residues before the CDR3 finishes, and the germline J gene fills in the end. The gene calls are TRBV18 and TRBJ2-3, with TRBD1 as a possible D gene (6 bases). Germline-derived CDR1 and CDR2 are KGHSH and LQKENI. V gave up 6 bases and J gave up 5 bases, with 15 bases separating them. The CDR3 extends over 14 amino acids. CDR3 region: CASSLLGQRDTQYF. CDR3 DNA, as far as it was read: TGTGCCAGCTCCCTACTCGGACAGAGAGATACG. The entire variable domain, with the rest obtained from reference TRBV18 and TRBJ2-3, is as follows: NAGVMQNPRHLVRRRGQEARLRCSPMKGHSHVYWYRQLPEEGLKFMVYLQKENIIDESGMPKERFSAEFPKEGPSILRIQQVVRGDSAAYFCASSLLGQRDTQYFGPGTRLTVL.

Comments on this clone: The read stops 3 residues short of the end of the CDR3; the missing end is completed from the germline J gene. The chain has TRBV19 and TRBJ1-5, with a possible D match to TRBD1 (5 bases). Trimming removed 5 bases from V and 7 bases from J, with 12 bases in between. The CDR3 is 13 residues long. The germline V gene has CDR1 LNHDA and CDR2 SQIVND (reference sequence). The CDR3 DNA, read in part, is TGTGCCAGTAGTGGTTCAGGGAGGCAGCCC. It codes for CASSGSGRQP. In full, the CDR3 is CASSGSGRQPQHF.

In the case of this clone: The CDR3 end is not reached by the read, which stops 3 residues before it; the germline J gene fills it in. The rearrangement links TRBV29-1 to TRBJ2-5; perhaps TRBD1 as D (5 bases). The CDR3 totals 14 residues. Trimming cost V 3 bases and J 0 bases, with 11 bases left between them. CDR1 is SQVTM, CDR2 ANQGSEA, per germline. The chain's CDR3 is CSVDIGRDQETQYF. CDR3 DNA (partial): TGCAGCGTTGATATTGGCAGGGACCAAGAGACC.

About this clone itself: The DNA ends 3 residues before the CDR3 does, and the rest of the CDR3 is filled in from the germline J gene. V usage is TRBV24-1 and J usage is TRBJ2-1; 14 positions match TRBD2. This CDR3 is 15 amino acids long. The trim removed 2 bases at V and 7 bases at J, leaving 0 bases unmatched. CDR1 and CDR2 from the germline V gene are KGHDR and SFDVKD. The sequenced part of the CDR3 DNA is TGTGCCACCAGTGATTGGACTAGCGGGAGGAATGAG. Its translation is CATSDWTSGRNE. The whole CDR3 region reads CATSDWTSGRNEQFF.

Incomplete CDR3 DNA: TGCAGTGCTAGCAGCGGGGGAACTGAA. This codes for CSASSGGTE. The CDR3, in full, reads CSASSGGTEAFF. The gene calls are TRBV20-1 and TRBJ1-1; tentatively, D is TRBD1 (5 bases). The read halts 3 residues ahead of the CDR3 end, with the missing end drawn from the germline J gene. CDR3 size: 12 residues. Trimming shortened V by 3 bases and J by 5 bases, and 10 bases separated the two germline ends. Germline CDR1 reads DFQATT; CDR2 reads SNEGSKA (reference sequence).

Regarding this clone: Read data end 3 residues before the CDR3 end; the end is taken from the germline J gene. The chain carries TRBV6-2 or TRBV6-3 and TRBJ1-4; D call uncertain. Germline V gives CDR1 MNHEY, CDR2 SVGEGT. The CDR3 extends over 15 amino acids. CDR3: CASSKRPGGDSPLFF. The sequenced CDR3 bases are TGTGCCAGCAGTAAGAGACCCGGCGGGGATTCACCA.

Points on this clone: The sequenced fragment ends 3 residues before the CDR3 boundary, so the rest is inferred from the germline J gene. The V call is TRBV7-9, the J call TRBJ1-2; D ambiguous. CDR1 is SEHNR, CDR2 FQNEAQ, per germline (reference sequence). CDR3 size: 11 residues. The CDR3 spells CASGLSYDYTF. Partial CDR3 DNA: TGTGCCAGCGGGCTCTCCTACGAC.

As for this clone: The read gets to within 3 residues of the CDR3 end, and the germline J gene fills in the rest. The J gene is TRBJ2-1, the V gene TRBV20-1; D may correspond to TRBD1 or TRBD2 (7 bases each). The CDR3 extends over 13 amino acids. V was shortened by 6 bases and J by 8 bases, with 17 bases between the two germline ends. CDR1 DFQATT and CDR2 SNEGSKA come from the germline V gene (reference sequence). The CDR3 bases that were read are TGCAGTGCCCCTAAGACAGGGAGGGATGAG. This sequence encodes CSAPKTGRDE. The CDR3 in its entirety is CSAPKTGRDEQFF.

For this clone: The DNA ends 3 residues before the CDR3 does, and the rest of the CDR3 is filled in from the germline J gene. This chain links TRBV18 with TRBJ1-2; 9 nucleotides align to TRBD1. V shed 3 bases, J shed 3 bases, and the junction held 14 bases outside the gene matches. The germline gives CDR1 KGHSH, CDR2 LQKENI. The CDR3 spans 18 residues. The CDR3 spells CASSPLGTGNPKDYGYTF. The CDR3 DNA, read in part, is TGTGCCAGCTCACCTCTCGGGACAGGGAACCCTAAGGACTATGGC.

On this clone: Coverage ceases 3 residues before the CDR3 finishes, and the germline J gene fills in the end. V and J are TRBV6-2 or TRBV6-3 and TRBJ1-1, with D tentatively TRBD1 (5 bases). This CDR3 region has 15 residues. Trimming took 3 bases from V and 0 from J, leaving 11 bases between them. Germline CDR1 reads MNHEY; CDR2 reads SVGEGT. The CDR3 sequence is CASSYVKGLNTEAFF. The sequenced CDR3 bases are TGTGCCAGCAGTTATGTGAAGGGGTTGAACACTGAA.

The CDR3 protein is CASSLGPVALQDGQYF. CDR3 DNA (partial): TGTGCCAGCAGCTTAGGCCCGGTGGCCCTTCAGGATGGT. This rearrangement joins TRBV13 to TRBJ2-4; D is unclear. The read falls 3 residues short of the CDR3 end, and the missing part is taken from the germline J gene. Germline V CDR1 and CDR2: PRHDT, FYEKMQ (reference sequence). This CDR3 is built from 16 residues.